Listed below are T cell receptor beta chains from one sample, sequenced in a study of prognosis after radiotherapy for stage I lung cancer. From the multiplex PCR reads, TCRdb called clonotypes with MiXCR, one entry per CDR3 protein. The table records approximately 35,000 distinct CDR3 sequences, about 34% of them present only once. Sequencing used PBMCs, obtained before or after stereotactic body radiation therapy (not recorded which). Source of these receptors: a donor of 50 years or more with non-small cell lung cancer. The CDR3 runs from the conserved cysteine through the conserved F or W. Each record gives: J gene, V gene, D gene, clone size, CDR3 DNA, CDR3 protein. The D gene is left open where the match is weak. Clone sizes are given selectively: once, few, many, or a class where the clone is expanded.

J: TRBJ1-2
V: TRBV19
D: .
size: .
DNA: TGTGCCAGTAGTCTCACCCTTCACACAACGGTTCCGTATTACTATGGCTACACCTTC
CDR3: CASSLTLHTTVPYYYGYTF

J: TRBJ2-6
V: TRBV12-3/TRBV12-4
D: .
size: many
DNA: TGTGCCAGCAGTCGGCGTGGCTCTGGGGCCAACGTCCTGACTTTC
CDR3: CASSRRGSGANVLTF

J: TRBJ2-2
V: TRBV20-1
D: TRBD1
size: many
DNA: TGCAGTGCTAGGCCAGGGGGCCCGTTTCGAAGAACCGGGGAGCTGTTTTTT
CDR3: CSARPGGPFRRTGELFF

J: TRBJ2-3
V: TRBV20-1
D: .
size: .
DNA: TGCAGTTCCAACGGGGTCGCAGATACGCAGTATTTT
CDR3: CSSNGVADTQYF

J: TRBJ2-6
V: TRBV10-3
D: TRBD1
size: many
DNA: TGTGCCATCATGGGGAGACAGGGGGCGGTCCTGACTTTC
CDR3: CAIMGRQGAVLTF

J: TRBJ1-5
V: TRBV12-3/TRBV12-4
D: .
size: many
DNA: TGTGCCAGCAGTTTAGAGAGAGAACAGCCCCAGCATTTT
CDR3: CASSLEREQPQHF

J: TRBJ2-1
V: TRBV19
D: .
size: many
DNA: TGTGCCAGTAAGGGGGGCGATGAGCAGTTCTTC
CDR3: CASKGGDEQFF

J: TRBJ2-5
V: TRBV5-1
D: .
size: many
DNA: TGCGCCAGCAGCCCGGCCGGGACAAAAGAGACCCAGTACTTC
CDR3: CASSPAGTKETQYF

J: TRBJ2-2
V: TRBV7-9
D: .
size: many
DNA: TGTGCCAGCAGCCCTAAGTCCGGGGAGCTGTTTTTT
CDR3: CASSPKSGELFF

J: TRBJ2-7
V: TRBV20-1
D: .
size: many
DNA: TGCAGTGCCCGCCTCGAGGGTCAGGGGGGCAACTACGAGCAGTACTTC
CDR3: CSARLEGQGGNYEQYF

J: TRBJ2-5
V: TRBV19
D: .
size: .
DNA: TGTGCCAGTAGTCTCCCGTCGGGTCCAGCCCAAGATACCCAGTACTTC
CDR3: CASSLPSGPAQDTQYF

J: TRBJ2-2
V: TRBV12-3/TRBV12-4
D: TRBD1
size: many
DNA: TGTGCCAGCAGTTCTCCGGGACAGGGGAGCACCGGGGAGCTGTTTTTT
CDR3: CASSSPGQGSTGELFF

J: TRBJ1-4
V: TRBV6-5
D: .
size: many
DNA: TGTGCCAGCAGTTCAACAGCAACTAATGAAAAACTGTTTTTT
CDR3: CASSSTATNEKLFF

J: TRBJ1-3
V: TRBV2
D: .
size: .
DNA: TGTGCCAGCAAGGACCGATTCTCTGGAAACACCATATATTTT
CDR3: CASKDRFSGNTIYF

J: TRBJ1-5
V: TRBV19
D: .
size: many
DNA: TGTGCCAGTAGTATGGAGGGACCGCAAAATCAGCCCCAGCATTTT
CDR3: CASSMEGPQNQPQHF

J: TRBJ1-1
V: TRBV27
D: .
size: many
DNA: TGTGCCAGCAGTGAACAGGGCCGCACTGAAGCTTTCTTT
CDR3: CASSEQGRTEAFF

J: TRBJ2-1
V: TRBV12-3/TRBV12-4
D: .
size: .
DNA: TGTGCCAGCAGTTTAACCATAGGTAACAATGAGCAGTTCTTC
CDR3: CASSLTIGNNEQFF

J: TRBJ1-2
V: TRBV28
D: TRBD1
size: many
DNA: TGTGCCAGCGGCCGGACAGGGGGCGGTGGCTACACCTTC
CDR3: CASGRTGGGGYTF